One and the same sample provided the 14 T cell receptor beta chains below, sequenced in a study of early T cells in non-severe SARS-CoV-2 infection. TCRdb re-derived calls from the 5' RACE reads in MiXCR, one entry per CDR3 protein. The top ten hold roughly 4.2% of the sample, which has around 76,000 distinct CDR3 sequences, more than 12% seen once. The input for sequencing was whole blood, taken at baseline. All receptors come from an adult who was a healthcare worker with PCR-confirmed SARS-CoV-2 infection or an uninfected control (not recorded which).

The sample holds a few counts of this clonotype. This chain uses TRBV14 with TRBJ2-1; D might be TRBD1 (5 bases). Trimming shortened V by 1 base and J by 4 bases, and 14 bases separated the two germline ends. The CDR3 is 16 amino acids. The germline CDR1 and CDR2 sequences are SGHDN and FVKESK. CDR3 DNA: TGTGCCAGCAGCCAAGTCCGAGCAGGGAAGTACAATGAGCAGTTCTTC. Translation gives CASSQVRAGKYNEQFF.

By proportion, this clonotype is medium-sized. The chain carries TRBV5-5 and TRBJ2-1; D is unresolved. Germline V gene lookup returns CDR1 SGHKS and CDR2 YYEKEE (reference sequence). Trimming removed 1 base from V and 6 bases from J, with 11 bases in between. This CDR3 contains 14 residues. For the CDR3, the DNA is TGTGCCAGCAGCTTGCACCTAGAATTCAATGAGCAGTTCTTC. It specifies CASSLHLEFNEQFF. The full variable domain, completed using reference TRBV5-5 and TRBJ2-1, is DAGVTQSPTHLIKTRGQQVTLRCSPISGHKSVSWYQQVLGQGPQFIFQYYEKEERGRGNFPDRFSARQFPNYSSELNVNALLLGDSALYLCASSLHLEFNEQFFGPGTRLTVL.

This clonotype was detected a few times. In nucleotides, the CDR3 is TGTGCCAGCATGATAGCGGTAAGCTCCTACAATGAGCAGTTCTTC. Translated: CASMIAVSSYNEQFF. This rearrangement joins TRBV6-1 to TRBJ2-1; TRBD2 is a possible D gene (6 bases). Germline CDR1 reads MNHNS; CDR2 reads SASEGT. Trimming took 7 bases from V and 0 from J, leaving 13 bases between them. The CDR3 length is 15 residues.

This clonotype was counted a few times. J is TRBJ2-7 and V is TRBV6-1, with D perhaps TRBD1 or TRBD2 (6 bases each). Germline values: CDR1 MNHNS, CDR2 SASEGT. The CDR3 is 14 amino acids. With 8 bases removed from V and 0 bases from J, the gap between germline ends came to 14 bases. The DNA of the CDR3 is TGTGCCAGCGGGGGGCGGGAAAGCTCCTACGAGCAGTACTTC. Its protein is CASGGRESSYEQYF.

Comment on this clonotype: A read error may account for a junction end that differs from germline. V and J are TRBV9 and TRBJ2-2; TRBD2 might be the D (5 bases). Per the germline V gene, CDR1 is SGDLS and CDR2 is YYNGEE. The CDR3 has 14 amino acids. CDR3 DNA: TGTGCCAGCAGCCCCACCTCGAACACCGGGGAGTTGTTTTTT. Encoded protein: CASSPTSNTGELFF.

The chain joins TRBV10-2 to TRBJ2-5; D remains ambiguous. The CDR3 length is 15 residues. Trimming took off 0 bases at V and 4 bases at J, with 12 bases between the two ends. Germline loops: CDR1 WSHSY, CDR2 SAAADI. CDR3 region: CASSESHSLRETQYF. CDR3 DNA sequence: TGCGCCAGCAGTGAGTCACACAGCCTCCGAGAGACCCAGTACTTC.

This clonotype was counted a few times. V usage is TRBV9 and J usage is TRBJ2-7, with D unclear. V was pared by 3 bases and J by 7 bases, with 11 bases between. CDR3 length: 12 amino acids. The V gene's germline CDR1 is SGDLS and CDR2 YYNGEE. CDR3 residues: CASSAQPNEQYF. In DNA form, the CDR3 reads TGTGCCAGCAGCGCTCAGCCAAATGAGCAGTACTTC.

This clonotype appeared a few times. V usage is TRBV12-3 or TRBV12-4 and J usage is TRBJ1-4, with 9 bases lining up with TRBD1. The CDR3 is 16 residues long. V was clipped by 6 bases and J by 0 bases; unmatched bases: 5. The CDR3 reads CASSRDRAATNEKLFF. Here the CDR3 DNA reads TGTGCCAGCAGCCGGGACAGGGCCGCAACTAATGAAAAACTGTTTTTT.

This rearrangement joins TRBV7-8 to TRBJ2-2; 13 nucleotides line up with TRBD2. Germline lookup yields CDR1 SGHVS and CDR2 FQNEAQ. The CDR3 spans 16 residues. V trimming: 5 bases; J trimming: 6 bases; junction bases outside the gene matches: 6. The CDR3 sequence is CASSPGLAGVAGELFF. DNA for the CDR3: TGTGCCAGCAGCCCCGGACTAGCGGGAGTTGCCGGGGAGCTGTTTTTT.

The gene calls are TRBV7-9 and TRBJ2-1, with D tentatively TRBD2 (5 bases). Trimming cost V 8 bases and J 4 bases, with 12 bases left between them. The germline V gene encodes CDR1 SEHNR and CDR2 FQNEAQ (reference sequence). CDR3 length: 13 amino acids. CDR3 nucleotides: TGTGCCAGCCTAGCACGTCGTTACAATGAGCAGTTCTTC. Its protein is CASLARRYNEQFF.

In its sample, this clonotype was seen many times. The chain couples TRBV12-3 or TRBV12-4 to TRBJ2-7, with 7 nucleotides matching TRBD1. The V segment lost 5 bases and the J segment 4 bases; nucleotides outside the gene matches: 8. This CDR3 region has 14 residues. Here the CDR3 reads CASSPRDSTYEQYF. CDR3 bases: TGTGCCAGCAGTCCACGGGACAGTACGTACGAGCAGTACTTC.

There are many counts of this clonotype. This rearrangement joins TRBV28 to TRBJ2-1; D not certain. The germline V and J ends were trimmed by 7 bases and 0 bases, with 16 bases remaining between them. Germline-derived CDR1 and CDR2 are MDHEN and SYDVKM. The CDR3 loop spans 16 amino acids. CDR3 residues: CASKSDQASSYNEQFF. The CDR3 region has the DNA TGTGCCAGCAAGAGTGACCAGGCGAGCTCCTACAATGAGCAGTTCTTC. Supplemented by reference TRBV28 and TRBJ2-1, the full variable domain reads DVKVTQSSRYLVKRTGEKVFLECVQDMDHENMFWYRQDPGLGLRLIYFSYDVKMKEKGDIPEGYSVSREKKERFSLILESASTNQTSMYLCASKSDQASSYNEQFFGPGTRLTVL.

This clonotype was counted a few times. The chain combines TRBV7-3 with TRBJ2-1, with a tentative D call TRBD2 (5 bases). The V end lost 5 bases, the J end lost 7 bases, and 12 bases lay between the germline ends. The CDR3 runs 13 residues. Germline V CDR1 and CDR2: SGHTA, FQGTGA. CDR3 DNA sequence: TGTGCCAGCAGCGAGGGCCCCACGAATGAGCAGTTCTTC. Encoded protein: CASSEGPTNEQFF.

As to this clonotype: A much bigger clone sits one base away, suggesting this may be a read error. The V gene is TRBV6-1, the J gene TRBJ2-5; D is uncertain. The germline V and J ends were trimmed by 6 bases and 4 bases, with 12 bases remaining between them. This CDR3 spans 13 amino acids. The germline gives CDR1 MNHNS, CDR2 SASEGT. In nucleotides, the CDR3 is TGTGCCAGCAGCCTAGGGAACCGAGAGACCCAGTACTTC. This sequence encodes CASSLGNRETQYF.